Sequencing of this T cell receptor (beta chain) was carried out in a study of T cells in Graves' hyperthyroidism and ophthalmopathy. Unmatched junction bases numbered 7, after V lost 5 bases and J lost 1 base. CDR1 and CDR2 from the germline V gene are LGHDT and YNNKEL (reference sequence). The CDR3 runs to 15 residues. Study-level points and caveats: The blood repertoire included most of the expanded thyroid clonotypes above 0.001.

Using RNA transcripts as the source, TCR beta CDR3 regions were amplified. The study used the HTBI primer set for a first-round RT-PCR of the TCR CDR3. In TCRdb, the multiplex PCR reads were re-called with MiXCR into one record per CDR3 protein. In the table there are 530,000 or so distinct CDR3 sequences, 15% to 20% of which are singletons. In this sample, this clonotype turned up many times. Its antigen is unidentified. Sequencing was done on a sample of blood. The source is a young woman with Graves' ophthalmopathy. The chain is built from TRBV3-1 and TRBJ1-1; TRBD1 matches 7 bases. The CDR3 loop is CASSLRGQGNTEAFF. CDR3 nucleotide sequence: TGTGCCAGCAGCTTAAGGGGGCAGGGGAACACTGAAGCTTTCTTT.